This T cell receptor (beta chain) was profiled in a study of regulatory T cells in long-lasting Graves disease. Study-level findings and limits: Under persistent disease, TRBV28, TRBJ1-2 and TRBJ2-5 were used preferentially.

Notes on this clonotype: Its antigen remains unidentified.

Described time point: newly diagnosed GD, antithyroid drugs for less than 3 months. Scientists built the TCR library using RNA that was extracted from PBMCs. It was by American Thyroid Association guidelines that Graves' disease was diagnosed. Both iRepertoire HTBI primers and Arm-PCR of CDR3 regions were used to build the TCR beta libraries. Each CDR3 protein is one row after TCRdb ran MiXCR on the multiplex PCR reads. The table includes approximately 470,000 distinct CDR3 sequences, roughly 17% detected once. CDR1 and CDR2 from the germline V gene are SEHNR and FQNEAQ (reference sequence). The CDR3 covers 17 residues. With 5 bases clipped from V and 3 bases from J, the junction kept 13 bases outside the gene matches. These sequences were also reported in another study, on T cells in Graves' hyperthyroidism and ophthalmopathy. From that report: HTBI primers were used for first-round RT-PCR of the TCR CDR3.

The sequences come from peripheral blood mononuclear cells (PBMCs), collected at new diagnosis, from a patient treated with antithyroid drugs. The chain joins TRBV7-9 to TRBJ2-3; TRBD2 aligns across 8 bases. The sequence came from a man between 40 and 49 years old with Graves disease. The CDR3 is CASSVGRERELTDTQYF. CDR3 coding DNA: TGTGCCAGCAGCGTAGGCCGGGAGCGGGAGCTAACAGATACGCAGTATTTT.